The clone carrying this T cell receptor (beta chain) showed up many times. Amplification of TCR beta CDR3 regions used RNA as the template. The study used the HTBI primer set for a first-round RT-PCR of the TCR CDR3. TCRdb reprocessed the multiplex PCR reads via MiXCR and lists one record per CDR3 protein. This sample yields hundreds of thousands of distinct CDR3 sequences, of which 13% are seen a single time; about 9.1% belongs to the top ten. This record belongs to a study of T cells in Graves' hyperthyroidism and ophthalmopathy. With 8 bases clipped from V and 12 bases from J, the junction kept 20 bases outside the gene matches. The CDR3 is 15 amino acids. Germline V CDR1 and CDR2: DFQATT, SNEGSKA (reference sequence). Those with hyperthyroidism were 18 to 65 years old, newly diagnosed, and ill for under 2 months. Diagnoses used clinical symptoms, serum thyroxine and TRAb, thyroid ultrasound and orbital computed tomography. Out of more than 8 ml of fresh peripheral blood came the PBMCs.

This chain links TRBV20-1 with TRBJ2-1; 9 bases line up with TRBD2. This clonotype originated in a woman younger than 30 with Graves' hyperthyroidism. The sequencing input was blood. CDR3: CSLPGSGRPGWGQFF. For the CDR3, the DNA is TGCAGTCTCCCGGGCAGCGGGAGGCCGGGGTGGGGGCAGTTCTTC.